This TCR beta chain emerged from a study of spatial heterogeneity in lung cancer. CDR1 is MNHEY and CDR2 is SMNVEV in the germline V gene (reference sequence). The CDR3 is made up of 15 amino acids. Trimming cost V 8 bases and J 3 bases, with 17 bases left between them. Documented time point: sample taken at primary tumor resection. The authors sequenced whole RNA from tumor, nontumor lung or frozen PBMC without sorting. By share of the sample, this clonotype is medium-sized. TCRdb re-called the 5' RACE reads with MiXCR, one entry per CDR3 protein. Counted here are approximately 4,400 distinct CDR3 sequences, 15% to 20% occurring once; the ten biggest clones make up about three fifths.

This chain links TRBV27 with TRBJ1-5; weak D call: TRBD1 (6 bases). The source of this sequence is a male donor with early-stage non-small cell lung cancer. This material consisted of PBMCs, taken at surgery. CDR3 coding DNA: TGTGCCAGCGGATTACAGGGTACCGCCAATCAGCCCCAGCATTTT. It specifies CASGLQGTANQPQHF.